These T cell receptor beta chains were read from a single sample in a study of T cells after yellow fever vaccination. MiXCR, run by TCRdb on the 5' RACE reads, gives a single entry per CDR3 protein. The sample includes tens of thousands of distinct CDR3 sequences, around 7.7% of them seen just once. The sample was CD8+ T cells sorted from PBMCs, taken roughly 10 days after the first yellow fever vaccination. The source is a man aged 18-30 years who received the YFV17D yellow fever vaccine. Both conserved end residues are part of each CDR3. Fields, in order: D gene, V gene, J gene, clone size, CDR3 protein, CDR3 DNA. D genes are given only for firm matches. The listing skips clone size in some rows; elsewhere it reads once, few, many or a size class.

>-|TRBV4-1|TRBJ2-7|few
CASSQVGGEQYF
TGCGCCAGCAGCCAAGTGGGCGGCGAGCAGTACTTC
>-|TRBV4-3|TRBJ2-7|many
CASSQDGGLAAEQYF
TGCGCCAGCAGCCAAGATGGCGGACTTGCTGCCGAGCAGTACTTC
>-|TRBV9|TRBJ2-6|few
CASSPPDEGYGANVLTF
TGTGCCAGCAGCCCCCCTGACGAAGGATATGGGGCCAACGTCCTGACTTTC
>-|TRBV6-2/TRBV6-3|TRBJ2-4|many
CASRTPSGLGGQNIQYF
TGTGCCAGCAGGACCCCTTCGGGCCTTGGTGGGCAAAACATTCAGTACTTC
>-|TRBV29-1|TRBJ1-1|many
CSVEGGLNTEAFF
TGCAGCGTTGAGGGGGGGTTGAACACTGAAGCTTTCTTT
>TRBD1|TRBV27|TRBJ2-7|many
CASSPGGTGTYEQYF
TGTGCCAGCAGCCCTGGTGGGACAGGGACCTACGAGCAGTACTTC
>-|TRBV27|TRBJ2-1|many
CASSSSLSSYNEQFF
TGTGCCAGCAGTTCGAGTCTGAGCTCCTACAATGAGCAGTTCTTC
>TRBD1|TRBV19|TRBJ1-1|many
CASRRGPNTEAFF
TGTGCCAGTAGGAGGGGGCCGAACACTGAAGCTTTCTTT
>TRBD2|TRBV5-1|TRBJ2-1|few
CASSLGVRGGKSYNEQFF
TGCGCCAGCAGCTTGGGGGTCCGCGGGGGGAAATCCTACAATGAGCAGTTCTTC
>-|TRBV5-1|TRBJ1-2|-
CASSPPGDWGYTF
TGCGCCAGCAGCCCTCCAGGGGATTGGGGCTACACCTTC
>-|TRBV19|TRBJ2-6|-
CASSIGAGWANVLTF
TGTGCCAGTAGTATCGGAGCAGGTTGGGCCAACGTCCTGACTTTC
>-|TRBV7-9|TRBJ2-1|many
CASSLEVLSSYNEQFF
TGTGCCAGCAGCTTAGAGGTTCTCAGCTCCTACAATGAGCAGTTCTTC
>-|TRBV6-5|TRBJ2-3|few
CASSYDWGSAQYF
TGTGCCAGCAGTTACGATTGGGGGTCCGCGCAGTATTTT
>-|TRBV12-3/TRBV12-4|TRBJ1-1|many
CASSPPGGALNTEAFF
TGTGCCAGCAGTCCCCCGGGAGGGGCGTTGAACACTGAAGCTTTCTTT
>TRBD1|TRBV12-3/TRBV12-4|TRBJ1-6|many
CASSTDRGLYNSPLHF
TGTGCCAGCAGCACGGACAGGGGGCTCTATAATTCACCCCTCCACTTT
>-|TRBV7-2|TRBJ1-1|many
CASSTRSAGEAFF
TGTGCCAGCAGCACCAGATCGGCGGGTGAAGCTTTCTTT
>-|TRBV19|TRBJ1-1|once
CASAGTVATEAFF
TGTGCCAGTGCGGGGACGGTAGCCACTGAAGCTTTCTTT
>-|TRBV25-1|TRBJ2-1|many
CASSEGGNEQFF
TGTGCCAGCAGTGAAGGGGGGAATGAGCAGTTCTTC
>-|TRBV15|TRBJ2-7|few
CATSSRLGTTYEQYF
TGTGCCACCAGCAGCCGATTAGGGACGACCTACGAGCAGTACTTC
>-|TRBV23-1|TRBJ2-1|-
CASRPSTHEQFF
TGCGCCAGCAGGCCTAGTACCCATGAGCAGTTCTTC
>-|TRBV4-1|TRBJ1-1|many
CASSYLGAGQNTEAFF
TGCGCCAGCAGCTACCTAGGGGCAGGGCAGAACACTGAAGCTTTCTTT
>-|TRBV20-1|TRBJ2-2|-
CSAKRGTPGSCFF
-
>-|TRBV6-4|TRBJ1-2|many
CASSDSGTRGYTF
TGTGCCAGCAGTGACTCCGGGACCCGTGGCTACACCTTC
>TRBD2|TRBV29-1|TRBJ2-5|many
CSVEGVGLAGEETQYF
TGCAGCGTTGAGGGAGTAGGGCTAGCGGGGGAAGAGACCCAGTACTTC
>-|TRBV4-1|TRBJ2-4|many
CASSPSGLANIQYF
TGCGCCAGCAGCCCCTCGGGACTGGCTAACATTCAGTACTTC
>TRBD1|TRBV5-1|TRBJ1-3|-
CASSLDWTGLSGNTIYF
TGCGCCAGCAGCTTGGACTGGACAGGGCTCTCTGGAAACACCATATATTTT
>-|TRBV4-1|TRBJ1-5|-
CASSQENPPNQPQHF
TGCGCCAGCAGCCAAGAGAACCCTCCAAATCAGCCCCAGCATTTT
>-|TRBV5-1|TRBJ1-2|-
CASSLARGRLRDGYTF
TGCGCCAGCAGCTTGGCCAGGGGCCGGTTGAGGGATGGCTACACCTTC
>-|TRBV7-3|TRBJ1-5|few
CASVWAANSNQPQHF
TGTGCCAGCGTCTGGGCAGCAAATAGCAATCAGCCCCAGCATTTT
>TRBD2|TRBV7-9|TRBJ2-2|few
CASSSGVTNTGELFF
TGTGCCAGCAGTAGCGGGGTGACGAACACCGGGGAGCTGTTTTTT
>-|TRBV5-1|TRBJ1-2|-
CASSPTEIRAF
TGCGCCAGCAGCCCGACGGAGATTAGGGCCTTC
>-|TRBV4-2|TRBJ2-7|many
CASSPGASPSYEQYF
TGTGCCAGCAGCCCCGGAGCGTCCCCGTCCTACGAGCAGTACTTC
>TRBD2|TRBV4-2|TRBJ2-1|many
CASSQDVLAGGINEQFF
TGTGCCAGCAGCCAGGACGTCCTAGCGGGGGGGATCAATGAGCAGTTCTTC
>-|TRBV7-3|TRBJ2-3|many
CASSLIIPTPATTCF
TGTGCCAGCAGCTTAATAATCCCTACCCCCGCGACTACTTGTTTT
>TRBD1|TRBV12-3/TRBV12-4|TRBJ1-6|few
CASSLEGQGNSPLHF
TGTGCCAGCAGTTTGGAGGGACAGGGCAATTCACCCCTCCACTTT
>-|TRBV6-5|TRBJ1-1|-
CASSPSGGEAFF
TGTGCCAGCAGCCCTTCGGGGGGAGAAGCTTTCTTT
>TRBD2|TRBV7-6|TRBJ2-1|-
CASSPTSGALENEQFF
TGTGCCAGCAGCCCCACTAGCGGGGCTCTTGAAAATGAGCAGTTCTTC
>TRBD2|TRBV2|TRBJ2-1|many
CASSWTSGGYEQFF
TGTGCCAGCAGTTGGACTAGCGGGGGGTATGAGCAGTTCTTC
>-|TRBV5-5|TRBJ1-2|many
CASSLAGDGYTF
TGTGCCAGCAGCTTGGCCGGGGATGGCTACACCTTC
>TRBD2|TRBV29-1|TRBJ2-3|-
CSVEGPAGSHTDTQYF
TGCAGCGTTGAAGGGCCAGCGGGGTCCCACACAGATACGCAGTATTTT
>-|TRBV5-4|TRBJ2-1|many
CASSLGVDEQFF
TGTGCCAGCAGCTTGGGGGTGGATGAGCAGTTCTTC
>-|TRBV3-1|TRBJ2-3|many
CASSQVAGYTDTQYF
TGTGCCAGCAGCCAAGTTGCGGGGTACACAGATACGCAGTATTTT
>-|TRBV4-1|TRBJ1-2|many
CASSQGASGSAYGYTF
TGCGCCAGCAGCCAAGGAGCCTCAGGGTCGGCCTATGGCTACACCTTC
>TRBD2|TRBV4-3|TRBJ2-3|-
CASSQGSGGGRDTQYF
TGCGCCAGCAGCCAGGGTAGCGGGGGGGGGAGAGATACGCAGTATTTT
>-|TRBV2|TRBJ2-7|-
CASSAEGLTSYEQYF
TGTGCCAGCAGTGCGGAGGGGCTGACGTCCTACGAGCAGTACTTC
>-|TRBV5-1|TRBJ2-3|many
CASSLGDPSDTQYF
TGCGCCAGCAGCTTGGGGGACCCATCAGATACGCAGTATTTT
>-|TRBV29-1|TRBJ2-2|many
CSVATNTGELFF
TGCAGCGTGGCTACGAACACCGGGGAGCTGTTTTTT
>-|TRBV11-2|TRBJ2-7|few
CASSLGARAYEQYF
TGTGCCAGCAGCTTAGGCGCCCGAGCCTACGAGCAGTACTTC
>-|TRBV2|TRBJ2-2|many
CASSAPGETGELFF
TGTGCCAGCAGTGCCCCAGGGGAGACCGGGGAGCTGTTTTTT
>-|TRBV7-9|TRBJ1-2|many
CASSFGANGYTF
TGTGCCAGCAGCTTTGGCGCCAACGGCTACACCTTC
>TRBD2|TRBV9|TRBJ2-1|many
CASSVRTSSLDEQFF
TGTGCCAGCAGCGTCCGGACTAGCAGCCTGGATGAGCAGTTCTTC
>TRBD1|TRBV14|TRBJ1-2|many
CASSPGQSHYGYTF
TGTGCCAGCAGCCCGGGACAGTCTCACTATGGCTACACCTTC
>TRBD1|TRBV4-3|TRBJ1-5|many
CASSPGQGSNQPQHF
TGCGCCAGCAGCCCGGGACAGGGTAGCAATCAGCCCCAGCATTTT
>-|TRBV5-4|TRBJ2-5|-
CASSLVAETQYF
TGTGCCAGCAGCTTGGTTGCAGAGACCCAGTACTTC
>TRBD2|TRBV4-2|TRBJ2-3|-
CASSQNKRGTSTDTQYF
TGTGCCAGCAGCCAGAACAAGCGGGGCACTAGCACAGATACGCAGTATTTT